This TCR beta chain was captured by sequencing in a study of brain T cells in children with intractable seizures (dated by TCRdb to the early 2020s). In the study overall: Resected brain tissue from some 53 pediatric epilepsy surgery cases was first screened for immune gene transcripts using a NanoString immunology panel. Of the roughly 12 selected surgery cases, pre-surgery blood was also sequenced for eight, so four had brain tissue only. Findings and caveats that apply to the study as a whole: Sequencing depth differed between pre- and post-surgery blood, so clones missing from the pre-surgery sample may reflect undersampling. Viral specificity was inferred solely from CDR3 sequence similarity, and the HCMV serostatus of the patients was not known.

Remarks on this clone: Its specific antigen is unknown. No qualities accompany the bases; no much larger clone lies one base away.

TCR beta chain sequences were generated from genomic DNA using the immunoSEQ assay. Under the source paper's analysis protocol: CDR3 sequences that did not begin with the conserved framework cysteine at position 104 were removed by hand. To get clonality, the normalized Shannon's Diversity Index was subtracted from one, giving values from 0 (maximal diversity) to 1 (oligoclonal). Differences in the frequency of the same CDR3 between samples, such as brain versus blood, were assessed with chi-squared comparison-of-proportions tests. Public clonotypes were found by searching immuneACCESS, and the VDJdb browser was used to assess similarity to known antiviral clonotypes. TCRdb mirrors the immuneACCESS table, restricted to in-frame sequences. Some clones are absent from its copies; in checked studies, under half trace to an unresolved V gene, and the reason for the others is unknown. That table supplies the V and J calls and clone size; D and trimming were determined from the DNA. Within this sample are over 95,000 clones, with 94% of them counted one time only. The ten largest account for 3.8% of the sample.

Taken from cysteine to phenylalanine, the CDR3 has 19 residues. The sequence is cut down to CDR3 DNA, 57 bases in frame from base 1. CDR1 and CDR2, per the germline V gene, are SGHRS and YFSETQ. The germline V and J ends show losses of 5 bases and 4 bases respectively, and no gene match explains 20 bases of the junction. The sample's time point label, in plain terms: resected brain tissue, or blood drawn just prior to surgery. Surgery cases with the highest brain T cell transcript signatures were selected for TCR beta chain sequencing of brain tissue and, where available, blood. Before surgery, the patients had been given at least one anti-epileptic drug. The TCR-sequenced patients were children whose drug-resistant epilepsy was caused by tuberous sclerosis complex, focal cortical dysplasia, Rasmussen encephalitis or hemimegalencephaly. The blood samples were collected right before the epilepsy surgery. The Monarch genomic DNA purification kit was used to extract bulk genomic DNA from unsorted brain tissue and from whole blood.

Source: peripheral blood, taken at surgery. The receptor was derived from a boy in the first two years of life with hemimegalencephaly and intractable seizures. The chain uses TRBV5-1 and TRBJ2-1, and 8 junctional nucleotides match TRBD2. The CDR3 amino acid sequence is: CASRSGLSSGSLTYNEQFF. The nucleotide sequence is given as TGCGCCAGCAGATCGGGGTTGTCAAGCGGGAGTCTTACTTACAATGAGCAGTTCTTC.